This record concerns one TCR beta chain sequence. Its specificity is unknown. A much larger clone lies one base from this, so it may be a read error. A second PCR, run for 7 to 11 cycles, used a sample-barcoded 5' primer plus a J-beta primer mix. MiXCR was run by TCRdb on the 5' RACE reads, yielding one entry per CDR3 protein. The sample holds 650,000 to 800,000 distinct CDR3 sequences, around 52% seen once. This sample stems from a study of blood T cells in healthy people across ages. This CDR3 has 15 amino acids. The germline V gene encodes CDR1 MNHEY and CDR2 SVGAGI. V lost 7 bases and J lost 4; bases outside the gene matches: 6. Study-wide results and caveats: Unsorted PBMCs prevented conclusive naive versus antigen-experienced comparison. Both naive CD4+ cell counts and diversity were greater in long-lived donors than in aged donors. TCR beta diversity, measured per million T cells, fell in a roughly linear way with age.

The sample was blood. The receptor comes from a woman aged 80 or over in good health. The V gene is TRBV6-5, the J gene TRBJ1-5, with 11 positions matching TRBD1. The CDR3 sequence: CASMRTGGRNQPQHF. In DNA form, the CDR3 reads TGTGCCAGCATGAGGACAGGGGGCCGTAATCAGCCCCAGCATTTT.